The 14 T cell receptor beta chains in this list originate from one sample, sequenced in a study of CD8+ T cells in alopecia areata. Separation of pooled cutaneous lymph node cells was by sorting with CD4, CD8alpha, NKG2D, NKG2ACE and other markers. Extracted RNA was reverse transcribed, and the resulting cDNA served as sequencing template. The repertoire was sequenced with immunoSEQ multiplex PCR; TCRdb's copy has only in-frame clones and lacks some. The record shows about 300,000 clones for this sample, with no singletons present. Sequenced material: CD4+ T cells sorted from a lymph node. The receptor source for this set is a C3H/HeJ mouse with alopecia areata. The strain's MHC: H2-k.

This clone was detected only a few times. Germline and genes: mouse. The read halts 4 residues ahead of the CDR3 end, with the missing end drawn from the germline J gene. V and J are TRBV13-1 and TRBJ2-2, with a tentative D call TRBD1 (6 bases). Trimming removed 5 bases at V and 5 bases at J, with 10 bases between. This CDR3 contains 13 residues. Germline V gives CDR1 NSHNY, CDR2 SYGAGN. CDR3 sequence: CASRPGQTGQLYF. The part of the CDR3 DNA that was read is TGTGCCAGCAGACCGGGACAAACCGGG.

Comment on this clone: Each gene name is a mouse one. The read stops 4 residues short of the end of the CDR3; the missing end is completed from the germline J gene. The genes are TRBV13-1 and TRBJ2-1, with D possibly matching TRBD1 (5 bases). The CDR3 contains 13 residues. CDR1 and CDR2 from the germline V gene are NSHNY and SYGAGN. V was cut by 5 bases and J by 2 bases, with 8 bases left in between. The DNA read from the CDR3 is TGTGCCAGCAGAAAGACAGACTATGCT. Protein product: CASRKTDYA. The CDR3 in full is CASRKTDYAEQFF.

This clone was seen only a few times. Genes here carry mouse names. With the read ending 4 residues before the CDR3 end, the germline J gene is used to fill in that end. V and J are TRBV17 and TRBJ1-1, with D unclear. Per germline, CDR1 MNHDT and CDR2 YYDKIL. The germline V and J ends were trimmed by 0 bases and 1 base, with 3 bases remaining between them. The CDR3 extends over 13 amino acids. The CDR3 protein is CASSRDGNTEVFF. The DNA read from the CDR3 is TGTGCTAGCAGTAGAGATGGGAACACA.

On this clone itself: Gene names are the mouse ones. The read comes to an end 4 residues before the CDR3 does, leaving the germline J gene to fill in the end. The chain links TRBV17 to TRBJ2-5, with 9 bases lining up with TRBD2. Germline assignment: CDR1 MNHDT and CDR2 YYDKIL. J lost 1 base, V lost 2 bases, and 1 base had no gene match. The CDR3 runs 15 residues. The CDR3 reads CASSRTGGHQDTQYF. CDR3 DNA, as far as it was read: TGTGCTAGCAGTAGAACTGGGGGGCACCAAGAC.

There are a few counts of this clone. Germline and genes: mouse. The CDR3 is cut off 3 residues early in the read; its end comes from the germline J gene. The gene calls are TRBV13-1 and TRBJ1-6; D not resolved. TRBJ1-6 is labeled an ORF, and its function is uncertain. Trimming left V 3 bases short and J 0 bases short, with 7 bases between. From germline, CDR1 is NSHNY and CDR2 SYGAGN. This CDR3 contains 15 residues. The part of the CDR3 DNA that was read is TGTGCCAGCAGTGGACAAAATTCCTATAATTCGCCC. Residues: CASSGQNSYNSP. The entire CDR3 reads CASSGQNSYNSPLYF.

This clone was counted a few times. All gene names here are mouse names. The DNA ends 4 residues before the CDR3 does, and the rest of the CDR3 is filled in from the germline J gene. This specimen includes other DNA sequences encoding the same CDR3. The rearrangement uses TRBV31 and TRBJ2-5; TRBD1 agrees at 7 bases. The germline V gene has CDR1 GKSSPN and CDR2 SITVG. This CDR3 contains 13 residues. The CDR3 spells CAWSLQGRDTQYF. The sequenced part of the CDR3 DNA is TGTGCCTGGAGTCTACAGGGGAGGGAC.

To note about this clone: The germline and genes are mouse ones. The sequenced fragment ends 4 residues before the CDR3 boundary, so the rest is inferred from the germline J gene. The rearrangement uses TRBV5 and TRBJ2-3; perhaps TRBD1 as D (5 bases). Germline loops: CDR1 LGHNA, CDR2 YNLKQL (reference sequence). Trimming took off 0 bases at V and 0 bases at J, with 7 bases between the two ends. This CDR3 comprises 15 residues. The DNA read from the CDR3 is TGTGCCAGCAGCCAAGATCCAGGGAGTGCAGAA. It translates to CASSQDPGSAE. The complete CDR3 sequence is CASSQDPGSAETLYF.

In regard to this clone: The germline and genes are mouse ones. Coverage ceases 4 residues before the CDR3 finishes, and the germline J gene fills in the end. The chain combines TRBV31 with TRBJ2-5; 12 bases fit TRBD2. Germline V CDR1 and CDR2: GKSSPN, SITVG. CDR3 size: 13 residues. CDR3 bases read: TGTGCCTGGGGGACTGGGGGGAAAGAC. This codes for CAWGTGGKD. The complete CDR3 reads CAWGTGGKDTQYF.

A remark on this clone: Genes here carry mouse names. The CDR3 protein is CASSEHSSAETLYF. The covered CDR3 bases are TGTGCCAGCAGTGAACACAGTAGTGCAGAA. The chain couples TRBV13-1 to TRBJ2-3; D remains ambiguous. Coverage ceases 4 residues before the CDR3 finishes, and the germline J gene fills in the end. Germline V CDR1 and CDR2: NSHNY, SYGAGN. The length of the CDR3 is 14 residues. The V gene lost 2 bases and the J gene lost 0 bases, with 7 bases spanning the gap.

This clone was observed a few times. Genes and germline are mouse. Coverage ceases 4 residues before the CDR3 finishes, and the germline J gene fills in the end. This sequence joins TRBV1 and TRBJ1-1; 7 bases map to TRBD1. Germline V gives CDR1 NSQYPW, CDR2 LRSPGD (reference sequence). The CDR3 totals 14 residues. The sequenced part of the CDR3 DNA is TGCACCTGCAGTGCAGATCAGGGGACAGTA. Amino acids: CTCSADQGTV. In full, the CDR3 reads CTCSADQGTVEVFF.

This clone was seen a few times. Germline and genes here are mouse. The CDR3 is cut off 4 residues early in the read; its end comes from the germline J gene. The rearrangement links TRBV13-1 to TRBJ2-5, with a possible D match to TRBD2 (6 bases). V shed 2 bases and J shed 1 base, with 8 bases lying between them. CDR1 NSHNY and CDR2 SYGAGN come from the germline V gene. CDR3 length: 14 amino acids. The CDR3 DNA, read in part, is TGTGCCAGCAGTGAAGCTGGGGACCAAGAC. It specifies CASSEAGDQD. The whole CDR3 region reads CASSEAGDQDTQYF.

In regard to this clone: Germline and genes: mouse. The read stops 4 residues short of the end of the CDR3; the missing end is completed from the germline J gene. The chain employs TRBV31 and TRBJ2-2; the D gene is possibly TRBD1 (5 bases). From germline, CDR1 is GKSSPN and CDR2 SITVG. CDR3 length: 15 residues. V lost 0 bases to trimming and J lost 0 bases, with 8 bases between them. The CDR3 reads CAWSLPTANTGQLYF. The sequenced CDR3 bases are TGTGCCTGGAGTCTACCGACAGCAAACACCGGG.

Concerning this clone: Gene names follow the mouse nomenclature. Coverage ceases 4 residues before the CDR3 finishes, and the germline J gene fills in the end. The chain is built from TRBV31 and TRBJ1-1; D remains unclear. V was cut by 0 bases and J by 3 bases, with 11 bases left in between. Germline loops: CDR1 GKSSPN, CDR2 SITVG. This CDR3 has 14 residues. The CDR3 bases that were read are TGTGCCTGGAGTCTTGGCACAGAGGACACA. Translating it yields CAWSLGTEDT. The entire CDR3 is CAWSLGTEDTEVFF.

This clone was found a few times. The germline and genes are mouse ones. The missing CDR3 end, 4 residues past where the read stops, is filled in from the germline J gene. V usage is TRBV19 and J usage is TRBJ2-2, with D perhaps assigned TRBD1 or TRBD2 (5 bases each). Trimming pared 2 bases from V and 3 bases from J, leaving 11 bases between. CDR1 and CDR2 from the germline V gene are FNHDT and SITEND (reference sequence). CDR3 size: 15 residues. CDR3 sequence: CASSMGVSDTGQLYF. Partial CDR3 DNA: TGTGCCAGCAGTATGGGGGTATCGGACACCGGG.